Each of the 20 T cell receptor beta chains below was sequenced from the same sample in a study of early T cells in non-severe SARS-CoV-2 infection. TCRdb reprocessed the 5' RACE reads via MiXCR and lists one record per CDR3 protein. The data hold about 68,000 distinct CDR3 sequences, with approximately 10% observed a single time. Sequencing used whole blood. These receptors were obtained from an adult who was a healthcare worker with PCR-confirmed SARS-CoV-2 infection or an uninfected control (not recorded which).

The chain couples TRBV2 to TRBJ2-1; D is uncertain. CDR1 is SNHLY, CDR2 FYNNEI, per germline. This CDR3 is built from 14 residues. Trimming cost V 5 bases and J 9 bases, with 17 bases left between them. This CDR3 reads CASSPTRHSSEQFF. The DNA for the CDR3 is TGTGCCAGCAGTCCAACCCGCCATAGCAGTGAGCAGTTCTTC.

This clonotype has a count of ten or more. V and J are TRBV12-3 or TRBV12-4 and TRBJ2-3, with D perhaps TRBD2 (6 bases). The CDR3 covers 13 residues. Between the trimmed V and J ends, which lost 6 bases and 6 bases, there was a span of 13 bases. The CDR3 nucleotides are TGTGCCAGCAGGCCGGGGAGGTCGGATACGCAGTATTTT. This gives the protein CASRPGRSDTQYF.

This clonotype was detected a few times. The genes are TRBV7-2 and TRBJ2-1, with TRBD2 identical over 7 bases. CDR1 and CDR2 (germline): SGHTA, FQGNSA. V lost 5 bases and J lost 0; bases outside the gene matches: 13. The CDR3 spans 18 residues. The CDR3 sequence: CASSRTRPHLSSYNEQFF. For the CDR3, the DNA is TGTGCCAGCAGCCGGACTAGGCCCCATCTAAGCTCCTACAATGAGCAGTTCTTC.

The chain carries TRBV5-1 and TRBJ2-1; possible D gene TRBD2, 5 bases. V gave up 0 bases and J gave up 8 bases, with 12 bases separating them. The CDR3 spans 14 residues. CDR1 and CDR2 from the germline V gene are SGHRS and YFSETQ. The DNA of the CDR3 is TGCGCCAGCAGCTTGGGACTATCATCCCATGAGCAGTTCTTC. As protein: CASSLGLSSHEQFF.

This clonotype turned up a few times. V is TRBV6-5 and J is TRBJ2-3; 13 bases fit TRBD2. Germline lookup yields CDR1 MNHEY and CDR2 SVGAGI. The CDR3 has 16 amino acids. The junction had 6 bases not matched to a gene; V was cut back by 6 bases and J by 3 bases. The CDR3 spells CASSHGLAGATDTQYF. CDR3 bases: TGTGCCAGCAGCCATGGACTAGCGGGAGCTACAGATACGCAGTATTTT.

This clonotype was recorded a few times. The rearrangement links TRBV4-2 to TRBJ2-1; 9 bases agree with TRBD2. Germline-derived CDR1 and CDR2 are LGHNA and YNFKEQ. The CDR3 sequence is 16 residues long. Trimming cost V 0 bases and J 5 bases; bases outside gene matches: 5. The CDR3 DNA reads as TGTGCCAGCAGCCAAGAACCGACTAGCGGTCACAATGAGCAGTTCTTC. It translates to CASSQEPTSGHNEQFF.

The chain uses TRBV5-1 and TRBJ2-1; a possible D gene is TRBD2 (6 bases). In germline, CDR1 is SGHRS, CDR2 YFSETQ. The CDR3 spans 12 residues. V was cut by 7 bases and J by 6 bases, with 11 bases left in between. CDR3 loop: CASATSLNEQFF. CDR3 coding DNA: TGCGCCAGCGCCACTAGCCTCAATGAGCAGTTCTTC.

This clonotype turned up a few times. The V gene is TRBV11-2, the J gene TRBJ2-7, with D tentatively TRBD1 (6 bases). The CDR3 is 15 residues long. Germline CDR1 and CDR2: SGHAT and FQNNGV. V was clipped by 1 base and J by 0 bases, with 10 bases between them. In DNA form, the CDR3 reads TGTGCCAGCAGCTTAGCGTGGGGGCCCTCCTACGAGCAGTACTTC. Protein sequence: CASSLAWGPSYEQYF.

The rearrangement uses TRBV4-1 and TRBJ2-7; 11 nucleotides match TRBD1. Germline values: CDR1 MGHRA, CDR2 YSYEKL. The length of the CDR3 is 17 residues. The V and J ends lost 2 bases and 3 bases, in that order; junction bases with no gene match: 9. The CDR3 nucleotides are TGCGCCAGCAGCCAATCATGGACAGGGGGCTTCTTCTACGAGCAGTACTTC. It codes for CASSQSWTGGFFYEQYF.

The sample holds a few counts of this clonotype. The V and J genes are TRBV20-1 and TRBJ1-1; perhaps TRBD1 as D (5 bases). The V and J ends lost 4 bases and 6 bases respectively, with 9 bases between them. The CDR3 contains 11 residues. From germline, CDR1 is DFQATT and CDR2 SNEGSKA (reference sequence). The DNA of the CDR3 is TGCAGTGCTACCTTACAGGCTGAAGCTTTCTTT. Protein product: CSATLQAEAFF.

The sample holds many counts of this clonotype. This chain links TRBV19 with TRBJ2-5; D is unclear. V was pared by 3 bases and J by 3 bases, with 11 bases between. The CDR3 is made up of 14 amino acids. Germline V lookup: CDR1 LNHDA, CDR2 SQIVND (reference sequence). The CDR3 spells CASSMLAAKETQYF. The DNA of the CDR3 is TGTGCCAGTAGTATGCTTGCGGCTAAAGAGACCCAGTACTTC.

The table lists this clonotype with many counts. The chain carries TRBV20-1 and TRBJ2-2; a weak D match, TRBD1 (6 bases). Germline CDR1 reads DFQATT; CDR2 reads SNEGSKA (reference sequence). The CDR3 loop spans 14 amino acids. Trimming pared 3 bases from V and 6 bases from J, leaving 14 bases between. For the CDR3, the DNA is TGCAGTGCTAGTACTACAACAGGGCCCGGGGAGCTGTTTTTT. Amino acid sequence: CSASTTTGPGELFF.

This chain links TRBV4-2 with TRBJ2-7, with no clear D. The length of the CDR3 is 14 residues. CDR1 and CDR2 (germline): LGHNA, YNFKEQ. Trimming pared 3 bases from V and 5 bases from J, leaving 14 bases between. CDR3 bases: TGTGCCAGCAGCCAGACGCCAGGCCTTCACGAGCAGTACTTC. It translates to CASSQTPGLHEQYF.

Many counts were recorded for this clonotype. This chain uses TRBV29-1 with TRBJ2-3, with D perhaps TRBD2 (6 bases). CDR1 and CDR2 (germline): SQVTM, ANQGSEA. The germline V and J ends were trimmed by 3 bases and 4 bases, with 11 bases remaining between them. The CDR3 is made up of 13 amino acids. CDR3 amino acids: CSVDHGSPDTQYF. Here the CDR3 DNA reads TGCAGCGTTGACCACGGGAGTCCAGATACGCAGTATTTT.

This clonotype was counted a few times. The chain combines TRBV28 with TRBJ2-3; D remains unclear. CDR3 length equals 12 residues. Germline V lookup: CDR1 MDHEN, CDR2 SYDVKM. V lost 6 bases and J lost 6, with 10 bases in between. CDR3 coding DNA: TGTGCCAGCAGGGATTTGAGGGATACGCAGTATTTT. It yields the protein CASRDLRDTQYF.

This clonotype was detected a few times. The genes are TRBV18 and TRBJ2-2; D is unclear. Trimming stripped 2 bases from V and 3 bases from J, with 4 bases between. The germline gives CDR1 KGHSH, CDR2 LQKENI. The CDR3 sequence is 13 residues long. The CDR3 reads CASSPGDTGELFF. The CDR3 DNA reads as TGTGCCAGCTCACCAGGGGACACCGGGGAGCTGTTTTTT. The whole variable domain, filled in from reference TRBV18 and TRBJ2-2, reads NAGVMQNPRHLVRRRGQEARLRCSPMKGHSHVYWYRQLPEEGLKFMVYLQKENIIDESGMPKERFSAEFPKEGPSILRIQQVVRGDSAAYFCASSPGDTGELFFGEGSRLTVL.

The J gene is TRBJ2-3, the V gene TRBV6-5; 9 bases fit TRBD2. CDR1 is MNHEY and CDR2 is SVGAGI in the germline V gene. The CDR3 spans 14 residues. V lost 2 bases to trimming and J lost 4 bases; unmatched junction nucleotides: 1. This CDR3 reads CASSYQREADTQYF. In DNA form, the CDR3 reads TGTGCCAGCAGTTACCAGCGGGAGGCAGATACGCAGTATTTT.

The J gene is TRBJ2-2, the V gene TRBV12-3 or TRBV12-4; D is ambiguous. Trimming left V 5 bases short and J 0 bases short, with 7 bases between. CDR3 length: 14 residues. CDR3 amino acids: CASSAETNTGELFF. The DNA of the CDR3 is TGTGCCAGCAGTGCCGAAACGAACACCGGGGAGCTGTTTTTT.

The rearrangement links TRBV19 to TRBJ1-4; no definite D call. V was trimmed by 5 bases and J by 5 bases, leaving 12 bases between them. CDR1 is LNHDA and CDR2 is SQIVND in the germline V gene (reference sequence). There are 14 residues in the CDR3. CDR3 amino acids: CASSQQPGNEKLFF. The CDR3 nucleotides read TGTGCCAGTAGTCAACAACCGGGCAATGAAAAACTGTTTTTT.

This clonotype was detected a few times. The genes are TRBV15 and TRBJ2-1, with D possibly being TRBD1 or TRBD2 (5 bases each). Trimming took off 5 bases at V and 8 bases at J, with 10 bases between the two ends. The length of the CDR3 is 12 residues. Germline V gene data show CDR1 as LNHNV and CDR2 as YYDKDF (reference sequence). The CDR3 sequence is CATSEGSHEQFF. The DNA for the CDR3 is TGTGCCACCAGCGAGGGGTCTCATGAGCAGTTCTTC.